These 14 T cell receptor beta chains were all obtained from the same sample, sequenced in a study of T-cell reconstitution after alpha-beta-depleted transplantation in children (dated by TCRdb to 2016 to 2017). Library generation was performed with PCR. Sequencing took place on an Illumina HiSeq 2500. TCR libraries were prepared with molecular barcoding, using unique molecular identifiers to normalize TCRbeta repertoire quantification. Starting from the raw public reads, TCRdb applied fastp trimming at Q25, assembled clones with MiXCR and retained in-frame beta chains. Identical CDR3 proteins give one entry, which carries the most common genes and DNA. The sample records some 450,000 distinct CDR3 sequences, around 46% of which are singletons. The ten biggest clones cover under 30% of the sample. Interpreted using the paper, the treatment or condition label stands for: allogeneic hematopoietic cell transplantation with graft depleted of TCRalphabeta T cells and CD19 B cells.

The sample here was PBMCs, taken before TCRalphabeta/CD19-depleted stem cell transplant. The receptors originated from a girl aged 2 to 10 with aplastic anemia, due to receive a stem cell transplant.

This clonotype was recorded a few times. The chain joins TRBV12-3 or TRBV12-4 to TRBJ1-5; the match to TRBD1 covers 8 bases. This CDR3 comprises 20 residues. J was trimmed by 2 bases and V by 2 bases; bases with no gene match: 17. CDR3 amino acids: CASSLFRGRGLSIGNQPQHF. CDR3 coding DNA: TGTGCCAGCAGTTTATTTAGGGGCAGGGGGCTAAGTATCGGCAATCAGCCCCAGCATTTT.

This clonotype turned up a few times. The chain couples TRBV29-1 to TRBJ2-5, with D tentatively TRBD2 (7 bases). This CDR3 comprises 14 residues. V dropped 8 bases and J dropped 2 bases, with 18 bases sitting between them. Germline V gene data show CDR1 as SQVTM and CDR2 as ANQGSEA. The CDR3 bases are TGCAGCACTCACGAGGGGGGGGTTCAAGAGACCCAGTACTTC. Its protein is CSTHEGGVQETQYF.

In its sample, this clonotype was seen many times. This chain connects TRBV11-2 to TRBJ2-7; no clear D. Per germline, CDR1 SGHAT and CDR2 FQNNGV. V dropped 1 base and J dropped 3 bases, with 10 bases sitting between them. The CDR3 totals 14 residues. This CDR3 is CASSLGPRVYEQYF. In DNA form, the CDR3 reads TGTGCCAGCAGCTTAGGGCCTAGGGTCTACGAGCAGTACTTC.

There are a few counts of this clonotype. V gene TRBV12-3 or TRBV12-4 combines with J gene TRBJ2-2; D call uncertain. The CDR3 spans 14 residues. CDR3 sequence: CGSRAVANTGELFF. CDR3 coding DNA: TGTGGCTCCCGAGCCGTCGCGAACACCGGGGAGCTGTTTTTT.

This rearrangement joins TRBV9 to TRBJ1-1; no clear D. V lost 2 bases, J lost 2 bases, and 7 bases lay in between. CDR1 and CDR2 (germline): SGDLS, YYNGEE. The CDR3 extends over 13 amino acids. CDR3 amino acids: CASSVDANTEAFF. CDR3 DNA sequence: TGTGCCAGCAGCGTGGACGCAAACACTGAAGCTTTCTTT.

The chain is built from TRBV20-1 and TRBJ1-2; 7 bases map to TRBD1. CDR1 is DFQATT and CDR2 is SNEGSKA in the germline V gene (reference sequence). Germline trimming cut 3 bases from V and 4 bases from J; bases unmatched to any gene: 5. This CDR3 spans 13 amino acids. The chain's CDR3 is CSASRQGIYGYTF. CDR3 nucleotides: TGCAGTGCTAGTCGACAGGGTATCTATGGCTACACCTTC.

The V gene is TRBV10-3, the J gene TRBJ1-5; TRBD1 aligns across 8 bases. V lost 4 bases and J lost 4; bases outside the gene matches: 3. The CDR3 has 14 residues. Germline CDR1 and CDR2: ENHRY and SYGVKD. CDR3 protein: CAISVDRGNQPQHF. The CDR3 DNA reads as TGTGCCATCAGTGTTGACAGGGGAAATCAGCCCCAGCATTTT.

This clonotype was recorded once. The rearrangement links TRBV7-2 to TRBJ2-5; D is unclear. The length of the CDR3 is 14 residues. The ends were cut back, 2 bases at V and 2 bases at J, with 9 bases in the middle. Germline CDR1 SGHTA, CDR2 FQGNSA. CDR3 nucleotides: TGTGCCAGCAGCTTAAGAGGAAAACAAGAGACCCAGTACTTC. Translating gives CASSLRGKQETQYF.

The chain employs TRBV30 and TRBJ2-3; D tentatively reads TRBD1 or TRBD2 (5 bases each). Germline V CDR1 and CDR2: GTSNPN, SVGIG (reference sequence). This CDR3 is built from 14 residues. V lost 4 bases, J lost 1 base, and 12 bases lay in between. CDR3 coding DNA: TGTGCCTGGACGGGACCATGGGGCACAGATACGCAGTATTTT. Translated: CAWTGPWGTDTQYF.

For the CDR3, the DNA is TGCGCCAGCAGCCCCATCCAGGGTTCATTAGCCAAAAACATTCAGTACTTC. It is translated as CASSPIQGSLAKNIQYF. This rearrangement joins TRBV5-1 to TRBJ2-4; the D gene is possibly TRBD1 (5 bases). Between the trimmed V and J ends, which lost 4 bases and 0 bases, there was a span of 17 bases. Germline V gives CDR1 SGHRS, CDR2 YFSETQ. The CDR3 sequence is 17 residues long.

In this sample, this clonotype turned up many times. The chain joins TRBV7-2 to TRBJ2-5; D unclear. V lost 1 base, J lost 4 bases, and 10 bases lay in between. CDR1 and CDR2 (germline): SGHTA, FQGNSA. The CDR3 totals 14 residues. CDR3 region: CASSLVSESETQYF. CDR3 DNA: TGTGCCAGCAGCTTAGTATCAGAATCAGAGACCCAGTACTTC.

The CDR3 bases are TGCAGTGCGTCTTCTAGCGGGGCTAGCTCCTACAATGAGCAGTTCTTC. As protein: CSASSSGASSYNEQFF. The gene calls are TRBV20-1 and TRBJ2-1; the match to TRBD2 covers 9 bases. CDR1 is DFQATT, CDR2 SNEGSKA, per germline (reference sequence). The CDR3 runs 16 residues. V shed 6 bases and J 0 bases; nucleotides not matched to a gene: 9.

This clonotype showed up just a few times. The rearrangement links TRBV15 to TRBJ1-1, with 10 bases aligning to TRBD1. There are 17 residues in the CDR3. The V and J ends lost 0 bases and 4 bases, in that order; junction bases with no gene match: 8. Germline V CDR1 and CDR2: LNHNV, YYDKDF (reference sequence). In DNA, the CDR3 is TGTGCCACCAGCAGAGATACCCGACAGGGGGCGAGCACTGAAGCTTTCTTT. Protein: CATSRDTRQGASTEAFF. Looking up the rest from reference TRBV15 and TRBJ1-1 gives the full variable domain: DAMVIQNPRYQVTQFGKPVTLSCSQTLNHNVMYWYQQKSSQAPKLLFHYYDKDFNNEADTPDNFQSRRPNTSFCFLDIRSPGLGDTAMYLCATSRDTRQGASTEAFFGQGTRLTVV.

This clonotype was recorded a few times. The CDR3 DNA is TGTGCCACCAGTGACCAAGACAGGGCTCGCTCCTATAATTCACCCCTCCACTTT. It is translated as CATSDQDRARSYNSPLHF. This chain connects TRBV24-1 to TRBJ1-6; 7 bases line up with TRBD1. Germline CDR1 is KGHDR and CDR2 is SFDVKD. V lost 4 bases to trimming and J lost 0 bases; unmatched junction nucleotides: 8. This CDR3 has 18 amino acids.